This T cell receptor (beta chain) was documented in a study of blood T cell repertoires in COVID-19 (TCRdb year 2020). About the study as a whole: Samples covering the acute and convalescent phases of COVID-19 were provided by collaborators in the United States, Italy and Spain. The material from the prospective study consisted of cDNA or gDNA derived from T cells, B-cell-depleted T cells, or PBMCs. Deeply sampled blood TCRbeta repertoires from subjects exposed to, actively infected with, or recovered from COVID-19 were included in the dataset. The repertoires were released in a freely available public database meant as a resource for research on the immune response to SARS-CoV-2. Samples were obtained from the ongoing ImmuneRACE study (first 160 participants) and from over 1,000 subjects provided by 6 global collaborators. Sample metadata almost always included a de-identified subject ID, COVID-19 status, age in years and sex. HLA class I and class II types, where available, came from metadata supplied by the sample provider rather than from assay-based typing.

Details on this clone: Its antigen target is currently unknown. Base qualities are not at hand, and no much larger clone is one base apart.

The research as a whole found: The quantity of clinical and demographic metadata differed by source and by participant and was supplied without curation.

Whole blood was collected in K2EDTA tubes by collaborating institutions according to the institutions' own protocols. For TCRbeta analysis, collaborators shipped samples in one of three forms: frozen whole blood, isolated PBMCs, or DNA extracted from either of those sample types. The CDR3 numbers 14 residues from cysteine through phenylalanine. The DNA shown is the 42-base CDR3, in frame from base 1. CDR1 and CDR2 were assigned from the germline V gene as MGHRA and YSYEKL. Unmatched junction bases come to 5, with V trimmed by 5 bases and J by 4 bases. The immunoSEQ Assay, a bias-controlled multiplex PCR, was used to amplify TCRbeta CDR3 regions from genomic DNA. The authors processed their data as follows. Within the assay, amplification of reference gene primers was used to estimate how many nucleated cells each sample contained. Sequence reads were collapsed and filtered to measure the absolute abundance of every unique TCRbeta CDR3 rearrangement. For each sample, productive Simpson clonality was calculated by taking the square root of Simpson's diversity index across productive rearrangements. TCRdb provides this immuneACCESS table in a form limited to in-frame rearrangements. Some clones are lacking; in checked studies, under half of them reflect an unresolved V gene, and why the rest are absent is not known. For V, J and clone size, that table is used; D and trimming come from the DNA. For this sample there are 100,000 to 150,000 clones; just under 85% appear just once. The leading ten clones occupy less than 20% of the sample.

This clonotype was obtained from a woman between 45 and 65 years old with acute or convalescent COVID-19. Source material: peripheral blood. The chain uses TRBV4-1 and TRBJ2-3, with 8 bases in between that match TRBD2. The nucleotide sequence is given as TGCGCCAGCAGCTTGGGGACTAGGGCAGATACGCAGTATTTT. Its translation is CASSLGTRADTQYF.